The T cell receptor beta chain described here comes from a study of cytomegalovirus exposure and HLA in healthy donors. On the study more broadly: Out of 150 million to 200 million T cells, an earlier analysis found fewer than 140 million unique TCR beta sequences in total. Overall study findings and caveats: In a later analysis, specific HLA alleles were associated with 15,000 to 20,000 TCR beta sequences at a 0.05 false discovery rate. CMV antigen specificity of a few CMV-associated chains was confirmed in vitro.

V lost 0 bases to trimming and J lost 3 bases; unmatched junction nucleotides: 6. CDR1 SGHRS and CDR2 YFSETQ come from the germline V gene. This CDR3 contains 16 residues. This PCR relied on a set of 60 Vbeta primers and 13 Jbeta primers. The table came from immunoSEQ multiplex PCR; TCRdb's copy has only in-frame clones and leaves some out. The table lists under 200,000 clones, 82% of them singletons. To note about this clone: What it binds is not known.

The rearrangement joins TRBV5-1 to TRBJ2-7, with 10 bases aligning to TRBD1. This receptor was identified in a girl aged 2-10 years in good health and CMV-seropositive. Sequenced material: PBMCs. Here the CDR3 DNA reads TGCGCCAGCAGCTTGGCCGGACAGGGGGTACTCTACGAGCAGTACTTC. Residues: CASSLAGQGVLYEQYF.